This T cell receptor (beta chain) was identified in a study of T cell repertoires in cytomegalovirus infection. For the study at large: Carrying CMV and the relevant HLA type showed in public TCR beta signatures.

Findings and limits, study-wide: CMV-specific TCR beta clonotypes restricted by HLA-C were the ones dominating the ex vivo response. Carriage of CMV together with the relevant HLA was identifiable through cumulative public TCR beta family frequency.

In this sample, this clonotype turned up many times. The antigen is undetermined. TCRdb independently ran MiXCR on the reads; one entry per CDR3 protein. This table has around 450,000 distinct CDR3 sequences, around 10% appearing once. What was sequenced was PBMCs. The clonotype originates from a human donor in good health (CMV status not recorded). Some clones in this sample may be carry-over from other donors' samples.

The CDR3 loop is CASSLPVGTNTEAFF. CDR3 bases: TGTGCCAGCAGCCTCCCGGTGGGAACCAACACTGAAGCTTTCTTT. V gene TRBV7-8 combines with J gene TRBJ1-1; D gene uncertain. Trimming removed 5 bases from V and 2 bases from J, with 15 bases in between. There are 15 residues in the CDR3. Per germline, CDR1 SGHVS and CDR2 FQNEAQ. The complete variable domain, with remaining parts taken from reference TRBV7-8 and TRBJ1-1, reads GAGVSQSPRYKVAKRGQDVALRCDPISGHVSLFWYQQALGQGPEFLTYFQNEAQLDKSGLPSDRFFAERPEGSVSTLKIQRTQQEDSAVYLCASSLPVGTNTEAFFGQGTRLTVV.